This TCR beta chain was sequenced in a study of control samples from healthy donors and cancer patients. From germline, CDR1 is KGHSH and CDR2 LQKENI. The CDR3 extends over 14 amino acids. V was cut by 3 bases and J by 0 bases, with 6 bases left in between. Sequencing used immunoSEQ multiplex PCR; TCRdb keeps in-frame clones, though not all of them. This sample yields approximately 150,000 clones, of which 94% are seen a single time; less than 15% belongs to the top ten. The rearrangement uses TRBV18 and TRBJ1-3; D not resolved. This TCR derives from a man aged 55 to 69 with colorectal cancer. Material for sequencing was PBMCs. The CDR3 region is CASSPSVSGNTIYF. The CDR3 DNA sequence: TGTGCCAGCTCACCGTCAGTCTCTGGAAACACCATATATTTT.